The entry below gives a single T cell receptor beta chain sequence along with its context. Antigen unknown. These data are taken from a study of OX40 agonist ivuxolimab in advanced cancers. Study context: The diagnoses of dose-escalation patients were hepatocellular carcinoma, melanoma, renal cell or head and neck cancer. Findings of the study overall: At 0.1 to 3.0 mg/kg, CD4+ and CD8+ blood T cells expanded clonally by week 6.

This CDR3 spans 14 amino acids. The germline V gene encodes CDR1 SGHTA and CDR2 FQGNSA. Trimming took 5 bases from V and 2 from J; bases not matched to a gene: 4. The method was immunoSEQ multiplex PCR; TCRdb's version includes in-frame clones alone and lacks a portion of them. The profile shows about 110,000 clones, 89% of them singletons. The source material was CD4+ or CD8+ T cells sorted from blood, sampled in a trial of the OX40 agonist ivuxolimab. The rearrangement joins TRBV7-2 to TRBJ2-3, with 7 bases that match TRBD2. The clonotype originates from an adult with an advanced solid tumor such as melanoma, head and neck, liver or kidney cancer. For the CDR3, the DNA is TGTGCCAGCAGCACCGGACTAGACACAGATACGCAGTATTTT. Its translation: CASSTGLDTDTQYF. The full variable domain, in which reference TRBV7-2 and TRBJ2-3 provide the parts outside the CDR3, is GAGVSQSPSNKVTEKGKDVELRCDPISGHTALYWYRQSLGQGLEFLIYFQGNSAPDKSGLPSDRFSAERTGGSVSTLTIQRTQQEDSAVYLCASSTGLDTDTQYFGPGTRLTVL.